The 7 T cell receptor beta chains presented below share a single source sample, sequenced in a study of spatial heterogeneity in lung cancer. The time point was: sample taken at primary tumor resection. MiXCR, run by TCRdb on the 5' RACE reads, gives a single entry per CDR3 protein. The table includes tens of thousands of distinct CDR3 sequences, about an eighth detected once. Sequenced here: PBMCs, sampled at surgery. The receptors come from a male donor with early-stage non-small cell lung cancer.

This chain links TRBV5-1 with TRBJ2-7; the D is unclear. V gave up 1 base and J gave up 7 bases, with 18 bases separating them. The length of the CDR3 is 15 residues. Germline V gene data show CDR1 as SGHRS and CDR2 as YFSETQ. CDR3 protein: CASSLFSARSGEQYF. In DNA form, the CDR3 reads TGCGCCAGCAGCTTGTTTTCGGCCCGCTCTGGTGAGCAGTACTTC.

This clonotype was detected ten times or more. The chain recombines TRBV7-2 with TRBJ2-1; D may be TRBD1 (6 bases). V dropped 5 bases and J dropped 7 bases, with 12 bases sitting between them. The CDR3 is 13 residues long. Per germline, CDR1 SGHTA and CDR2 FQGNSA. The CDR3, as DNA: TGTGCCAGCAGCCCCCAGAGGGGGAATGAGCAGTTCTTC. Translation gives CASSPQRGNEQFF.

CDR3 protein: CASSFSSGGETQYF. The CDR3 nucleotides are TGTGCCAGCAGCTTCTCTAGCGGGGGAGAGACCCAGTACTTC. This sequence joins TRBV5-6 and TRBJ2-5, with 10 bases that match TRBD2. V gave up 2 bases and J gave up 4 bases; unmatched junction bases: 2. Germline assignment: CDR1 SGHDT and CDR2 YYEEEE. The CDR3 is 14 amino acids.

V gene TRBV12-3 or TRBV12-4 combines with J gene TRBJ2-3; 8 bases align to TRBD1. The J segment lost 3 bases and the V segment lost 7 bases, leaving 18 bases of the junction unmatched. The CDR3 spans 18 residues. As DNA, the CDR3 is TGTGCCAGCAAAACGCATCGACAGGGGTTCTTTGGTACAGATACGCAGTATTTT. Encoded protein: CASKTHRQGFFGTDTQYF.

V and J are TRBV18 and TRBJ2-1; 9 nucleotides line up with TRBD2. CDR3 length: 14 amino acids. Germline V gene data show CDR1 as KGHSH and CDR2 as LQKENI. V was pared by 3 bases and J by 7 bases, with 4 bases of the junction left unmatched. The DNA of the CDR3 is TGTGCCAGCTCACCGGGACTAGCTACTAATGAGCAGTTCTTC. It translates to CASSPGLATNEQFF.

This sequence joins TRBV6-5 and TRBJ2-1; tentative D call: TRBD1 (6 bases). Trimming took off 5 bases at V and 4 bases at J, with 15 bases between the two ends. This CDR3 spans 15 amino acids. CDR1 and CDR2 from the germline V gene are MNHEY and SVGAGI. CDR3 bases: TGTGCCAGCAGTAAACAGGGTCTCCTTTACAATGAGCAGTTCTTC. It yields the protein CASSKQGLLYNEQFF.

This clonotype was seen ten or more times. This rearrangement joins TRBV7-9 to TRBJ1-5; a possible D gene is TRBD1 (6 bases). The CDR3 sequence is 16 residues long. V lost 5 bases, J lost 4 bases, and 18 bases lay in between. The V gene's germline CDR1 is SEHNR and CDR2 FQNEAQ (reference sequence). The CDR3 nucleotides read TGTGCCAGCAGCCCGGGACCCGGGACAAAGAATCAGCCCCAGCATTTT. Amino acid sequence: CASSPGPGTKNQPQHF. The entire variable domain, with the rest obtained from reference TRBV7-9 and TRBJ1-5, is as follows: DTGVSQNPRHKITKRGQNVTFRCDPISEHNRLYWYRQTLGQGPEFLTYFQNEAQLEKSRLLSDRFSAERPKGSFSTLEIQRTEQGDSAMYLCASSPGPGTKNQPQHFGDGTRLSIL.